This T cell receptor beta chain was documented in a study of cytomegalovirus exposure and HLA in healthy donors. Germline loops: CDR1 SGHAT, CDR2 FQNNGV. This CDR3 is 16 amino acids long. J was trimmed by 5 bases and V by 2 bases; bases with no gene match: 9. This PCR relied on a set of 60 Vbeta primers and 13 Jbeta primers. TCRdb keeps only in-frame clones here, not all; method: immunoSEQ multiplex PCR. The sample has around 130,000 clones, 70% to 85% seen once; the top ten hold under 3%. The source material was PBMCs. The sequence came from a boy between 2 and 10 years old in good health and CMV-seronegative. The rearrangement uses TRBV11-2 and TRBJ2-3; 8 positions match TRBD1. CDR3 nucleotide sequence: TGTGCCAGCAGCTTACCCCAGGGGGCGCATGGAGATACGCAGTATTTT. Amino acids: CASSLPQGAHGDTQYF.